The T cell receptor (beta chain) described here comes from a study of blood T cell repertoires in COVID-19. Deletions cut 4 bases from V and 8 bases from J, with 15 bases between. The germline V gene encodes CDR1 SQVTM and CDR2 ANQGSEA. The CDR3 spans 13 residues. As handled by the study authors: Reference gene primer amplification gave nucleated cell count estimates. Some clones are missing from TCRdb's copy, which holds only in-frame ones; the method was immunoSEQ multiplex PCR. V and J calls and clone size follow that table, whereas D and trimming were derived from the DNA. Found here are around 230,000 clones, nearly 90% of them singletons; the top ten hold less than 4.5%.

The TCR was taken from a woman younger than 45 with acute COVID-19. The sample consisted of PBMCs or T cells enriched from blood (not recorded which). This chain uses TRBV29-1 with TRBJ2-1, with D perhaps matching TRBD2 (7 bases). The CDR3 sequence is CSVGWGGLDEQFF. The CDR3 DNA reads as TGCAGCGTTGGGTGGGGGGGCCTCGATGAGCAGTTCTTC.